This T cell receptor beta chain was documented in a study of T cell repertoires in cytomegalovirus infection. About the research overall: CMV infection plus the matching HLA type was flagged by public TCR beta signatures.

There are 15 residues in the CDR3. Trimming removed 0 bases at V and 2 bases at J, with 5 bases between. CDR1 ENHRY and CDR2 SYGVKD come from the germline V gene. MiXCR, applied by TCRdb to the reads, yields one record per CDR3 protein. The sample yields just under 550,000 distinct CDR3 sequences, 26% seen once. There are a few counts of this clonotype. This chain connects TRBV10-3 to TRBJ2-6; D gene uncertain. The clonotype was recovered from a human donor in good health (CMV status not recorded). Some clones in this sample may be carry-over from other donors' samples. Sequenced material: PBMCs. The CDR3 is CAISESLAGANVLTF. CDR3 bases: TGTGCCATCAGTGAGTCGTTGGCTGGGGCCAACGTCCTGACTTTC.